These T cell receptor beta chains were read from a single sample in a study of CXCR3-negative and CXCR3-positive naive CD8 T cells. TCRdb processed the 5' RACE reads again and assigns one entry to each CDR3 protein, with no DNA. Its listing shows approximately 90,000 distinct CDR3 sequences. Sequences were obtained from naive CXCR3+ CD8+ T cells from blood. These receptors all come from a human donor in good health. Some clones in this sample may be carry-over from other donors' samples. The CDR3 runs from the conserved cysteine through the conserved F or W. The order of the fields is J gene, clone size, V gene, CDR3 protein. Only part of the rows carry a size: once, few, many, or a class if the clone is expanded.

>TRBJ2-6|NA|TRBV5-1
CASSKIQLSSGANVLTF
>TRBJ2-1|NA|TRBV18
CASSPETGGNEQFF
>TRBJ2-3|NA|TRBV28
CASCAYSGREIDTQYF
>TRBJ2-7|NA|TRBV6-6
CASNYDGAASYEQYF
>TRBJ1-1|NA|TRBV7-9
CASSLVQRNTEAFF
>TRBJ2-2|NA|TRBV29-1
CSVETVIPTGELFF
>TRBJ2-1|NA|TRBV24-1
CATIAVSTNNEQFF
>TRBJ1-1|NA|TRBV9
CASSVGGDSGPEMNTEAFF
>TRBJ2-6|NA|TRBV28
CASSQGSHSSGANVLTF
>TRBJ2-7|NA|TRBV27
CASSPLLDEQYF
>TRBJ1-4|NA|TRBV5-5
CASSTGPATNEKLFF
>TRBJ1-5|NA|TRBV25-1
CASTADRGRVGSNQPQHF
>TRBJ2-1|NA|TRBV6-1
CASSEVRGRGNEQLF
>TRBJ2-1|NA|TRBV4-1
CASSQLLAGDYNEQFF
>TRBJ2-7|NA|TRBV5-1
CASSLRSGTFYEQYF
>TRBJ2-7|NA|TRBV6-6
CASSTSLESYEQYF
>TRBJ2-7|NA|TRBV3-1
CASSQGTREQYF
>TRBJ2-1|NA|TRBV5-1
CASSLGMIPYNEQFF
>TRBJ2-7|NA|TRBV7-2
CASTLSGGGAYEQYF
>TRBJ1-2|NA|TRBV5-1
CASSLPEGDGYTF
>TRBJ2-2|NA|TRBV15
CATSPRGSGELFF
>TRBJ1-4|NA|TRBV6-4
CASSERRTGSDEKLFF
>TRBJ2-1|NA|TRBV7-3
CASSLTSETRNEQFF
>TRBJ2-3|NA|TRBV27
CASSSTQGAIDTQYF
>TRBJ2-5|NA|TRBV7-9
CASSLGWRETQYF
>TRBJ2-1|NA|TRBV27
CASSSSGPSGNEQFF
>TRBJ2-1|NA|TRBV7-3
CASTSGPSSYNEQFF
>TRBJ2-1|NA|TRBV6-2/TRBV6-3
CASSDYQGWGEQFF
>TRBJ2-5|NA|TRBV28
CASTLGETQYF
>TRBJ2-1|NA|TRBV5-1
CASKLSGGEQFF
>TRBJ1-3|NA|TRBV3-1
CASSQDGTEYTIYF
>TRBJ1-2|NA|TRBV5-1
CASSSGTGAIGYTF
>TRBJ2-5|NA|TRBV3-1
CASSPHGMDGFRETQYF
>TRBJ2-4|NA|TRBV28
CASSPGRNIQYF
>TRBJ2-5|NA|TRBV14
CASSGTSGFIETQYF
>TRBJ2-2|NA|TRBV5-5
CASSPPRAGELFF
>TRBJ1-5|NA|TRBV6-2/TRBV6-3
CASKQGGTQPQHF
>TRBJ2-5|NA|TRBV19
CASSIGVDTTLEGETQYF
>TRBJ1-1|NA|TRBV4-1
CASSRIQGGGTEAFF
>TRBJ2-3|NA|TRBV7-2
CASSTKSRGVSTDTQYF
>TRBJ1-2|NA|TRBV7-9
CASRPRTGDSINYGYTF
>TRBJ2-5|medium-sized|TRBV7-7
CASSPEGSGSETQYF
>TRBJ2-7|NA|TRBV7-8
CASSPASGSYEQYF
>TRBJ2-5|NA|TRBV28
CASSFGQGKAQYF
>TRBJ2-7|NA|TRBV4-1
CASSQVQGAVYEQYF
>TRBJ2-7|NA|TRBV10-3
CAISEAARGPDEQYF
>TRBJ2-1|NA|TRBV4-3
CASSQPGLRGKNEQFF
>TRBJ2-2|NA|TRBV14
CASSRPGGGGLLGDGELFF
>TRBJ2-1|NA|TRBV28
CASRSYRGLRNEQFF
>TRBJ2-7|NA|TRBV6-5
CASSPPDGKYEQYF
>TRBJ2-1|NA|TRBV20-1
CSAVSGTYNEQFF
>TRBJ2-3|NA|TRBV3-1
CASSLDEEGGDTQYF
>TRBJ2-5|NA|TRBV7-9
CASSLVGLEETQYF